This T cell receptor (beta chain) was captured by sequencing in a study of blood T cell repertoires in COVID-19. Patients in Seattle were enrolled during active infection, then followed longitudinally. The V and J ends lost 5 bases and 2 bases, in that order; junction bases with no gene match: 5. Germline CDR1 LNHDA, CDR2 SQIVND (reference sequence). This CDR3 comprises 16 residues. Sequenced by immunoSEQ multiplex PCR; TCRdb stores in-frame clones only, minus some. The table records 120,000 or so clones, roughly nine tenths of them present only once. The chain uses TRBV19 and TRBJ1-4; TRBD1 matches at 10 bases. The origin of this receptor is a man in his sixties with COVID-19, enrolled during active disease. The sequencing input was peripheral blood. The DNA of the CDR3 is TGTGCCAGTAGTTTTGACAGGGGGCCCACTAATGAAAAACTGTTTTTT. This encodes CASSFDRGPTNEKLFF.